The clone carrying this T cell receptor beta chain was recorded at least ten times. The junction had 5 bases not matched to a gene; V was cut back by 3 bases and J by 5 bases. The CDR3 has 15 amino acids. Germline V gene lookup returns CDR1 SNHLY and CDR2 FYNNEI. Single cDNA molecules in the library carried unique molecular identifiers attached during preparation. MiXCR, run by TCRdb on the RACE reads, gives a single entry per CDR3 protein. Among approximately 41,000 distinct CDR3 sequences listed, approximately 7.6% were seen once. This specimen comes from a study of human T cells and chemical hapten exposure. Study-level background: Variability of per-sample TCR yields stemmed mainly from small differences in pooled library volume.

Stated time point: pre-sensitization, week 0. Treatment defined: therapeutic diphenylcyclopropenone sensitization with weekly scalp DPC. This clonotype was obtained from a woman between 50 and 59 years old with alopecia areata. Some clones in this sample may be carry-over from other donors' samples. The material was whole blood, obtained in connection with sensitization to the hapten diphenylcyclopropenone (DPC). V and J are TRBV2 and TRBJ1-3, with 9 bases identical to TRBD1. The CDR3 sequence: CASSDFGQGRNTIYF. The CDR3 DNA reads TGTGCCAGCAGTGATTTCGGACAGGGGCGAAACACCATATATTTT.